The clone carrying this T cell receptor (beta chain) was counted only a few times. Its target is unknown. Time point of the sample: week 11, during vaccination. A 20-mer mutant IDH1 peptide at 300 ug was injected subcutaneously with topical imiquimod. The donor cohort comprised cases of new WHO grade 3 or 4 IDH1-mutant, ATRX-lost astrocytoma. This entry is derived from a study of a mutant IDH1 vaccine in newly diagnosed glioma. Libraries were prepared by immunoSEQ multiplex PCR; TCRdb keeps only in-frame clonotypes and omits some of them. The sample lists tens of thousands of clones, nearly 90% occurring once. The CDR3 is 13 residues long. CDR1 and CDR2 from the germline V gene are SGHDN and FVKESK. The V segment lost 5 bases and the J segment 7 bases; nucleotides outside the gene matches: 7.

The sequenced sample was PBMCs, obtained from a glioma patient whose treatment included an IDH1 peptide vaccine. The receptor was derived from a woman between 40 and 55 years old with glioma. The genes are TRBV14 and TRBJ1-2, with TRBD1 matching over 7 bases. The CDR3 region has the DNA TGTGCCAGCAGCTTCCACAGGGGAAGTGGCTACACCTTC. Encoded protein: CASSFHRGSGYTF.